The rows below give T cell receptor beta chains drawn from one sample of a study of CD8+ T cells in alopecia areata. Data came from immunoSEQ multiplex PCR; TCRdb stores just in-frame clones and leaves some out. The profile shows over 200,000 clones, about 53% of them singletons. Specimen: CD4+ T cells sorted from blood, collected at week 0. Source of these receptors: a human donor with alopecia areata. Each CDR3 is given with its conserved first and last residue. A D gene is named only where the DNA matches it firmly. Not all rows give a size; the values are once, few, many and, for expanded clones, a class.

clone_size: .
d_call: .
v_call: TRBV2
j_call: TRBJ2-6
cdr3_nt: TGTGCCAGCAGTGATTGGAGCTCTGGGGCCAACGTCCTGACTTTC
cdr3_aa: CASSDWSSGANVLTF

clone_size: few
d_call: TRBD1
v_call: TRBV19
j_call: TRBJ2-7
cdr3_nt: TGTGCCAGTAGCCGACAGGGTGCCTACGAGCAGTACTTC
cdr3_aa: CASSRQGAYEQYF

clone_size: .
d_call: .
v_call: TRBV7-2
j_call: TRBJ2-5
cdr3_nt: TGTGCCAGCAGCTTCAGGGGTCAAGAGACCCAGTACTTC
cdr3_aa: CASSFRGQETQYF

clone_size: .
d_call: .
v_call: TRBV29-1
j_call: TRBJ2-3
cdr3_nt: TGCAGCGTTGGGGGTCGAATGGCAGATACGCAGTATTTT
cdr3_aa: CSVGGRMADTQYF

clone_size: .
d_call: .
v_call: TRBV5-6
j_call: TRBJ1-1
cdr3_nt: TGTGCCAGCAGCTTAGTAGGGGCGCGTACTGAAGCTTTCTTT
cdr3_aa: CASSLVGARTEAFF

clone_size: once
d_call: .
v_call: TRBV29-1
j_call: TRBJ2-5
cdr3_nt: TGCAGCGTTGTATGGGAGCGAAAAGAGACCCAGTACTTC
cdr3_aa: CSVVWERKETQYF

clone_size: .
d_call: TRBD1
v_call: TRBV4-2
j_call: TRBJ1-5
cdr3_nt: TGTGCCAGCAGCCAAGTGACAGGGGCAAGCAATCAGCCCCAGCATTTT
cdr3_aa: CASSQVTGASNQPQHF

clone_size: .
d_call: .
v_call: TRBV5-1
j_call: TRBJ2-3
cdr3_nt: TGCGCCAGCAGCGTTGGACAAGGAGGATCGTCGGGGTATTTT
cdr3_aa: CASSVGQGGSSGYF

clone_size: .
d_call: .
v_call: TRBV27
j_call: TRBJ2-1
cdr3_nt: TGTGCCAGCAGTTTAGTTCCATACAATGAGCAGTTCTTC
cdr3_aa: CASSLVPYNEQFF

clone_size: .
d_call: .
v_call: TRBV29-1
j_call: TRBJ1-1
cdr3_nt: TGCAGCGTTGAGAGGGTAATGTCCGGGGGCTTAGGGGCTTTCTTT
cdr3_aa: CSVERVMSGGLGAFF

clone_size: .
d_call: .
v_call: TRBV7-8
j_call: TRBJ1-1
cdr3_nt: TGTGCCAGCCACGGTCCGGCGGTCATGAACACTGAAGCTTTCTTT
cdr3_aa: CASHGPAVMNTEAFF